This entry lists 29 T cell receptor beta chains sequenced from one sample in a study of shared clonotypes between healthy human individuals. Profiling relied on immunoSEQ multiplex PCR, and the TCRdb table lists in-frame clones only, not all of them. The table includes 600,000 to 750,000 clones, 72% detected once. The sequencing sample was made of memory CD4+ T cells sorted from blood. The subset is: CD45RA-negative fraction. The source is a woman aged 25 to 39 in good health.

The chain recombines TRBV25-1 with TRBJ2-7; D is unclear. Germline V gene sequence: CDR1 MGHDK, CDR2 SYGVNS. This CDR3 comprises 11 residues. The V and J ends lost 6 bases and 4 bases respectively, with 7 bases between them. CDR3 sequence: CASRRQYEQYF. CDR3 DNA: TGTGCCAGCAGAAGACAATACGAGCAGTACTTC.

This chain links TRBV5-1 with TRBJ1-4; a possible D gene is TRBD1 (6 bases). The germline V gene encodes CDR1 SGHRS and CDR2 YFSETQ. The CDR3 is 14 amino acids. V was trimmed by 2 bases and J by 7 bases, leaving 12 bases between them. CDR3 bases: TGCGCCAGCAGCTTTGGCCGGGGGGCTGAAAAACTGTTTTTT. This encodes CASSFGRGAEKLFF. The full variable domain, its missing parts supplied by reference TRBV5-1 and TRBJ1-4, is KAGVTQTPRYLIKTRGQQVTLSCSPISGHRSVSWYQQTPGQGLQFLFEYFSETQRNKGNFPGRFSGRQFSNSRSEMNVSTLELGDSALYLCASSFGRGAEKLFFGSGTQLSVL.

This clone appeared a few times. The chain is built from TRBV15 and TRBJ1-2, with a tentative D call TRBD1 (6 bases). The CDR3 is made up of 12 amino acids. CDR1 LNHNV and CDR2 YYDKDF come from the germline V gene (reference sequence). With 8 bases removed from V and 8 bases from J, the gap between germline ends came to 15 bases. The CDR3 protein is CATGWGAGGYTF. For the CDR3, the DNA is TGTGCCACCGGATGGGGGGCTGGGGGCTACACCTTC.

About this clone itself: Other DNA sequences within the sample encode an identical CDR3. The rearrangement links TRBV18 to TRBJ1-5; D is ambiguous. CDR3 length equals 14 residues. Germline V gives CDR1 KGHSH, CDR2 LQKENI. Trimming left V 0 bases short and J 4 bases short, with 7 bases between. This CDR3 reads CASSPPGGNQPQHF. The CDR3 coding sequence is TGTGCCAGCTCACCACCCGGAGGAAATCAGCCCCAGCATTTT.

CDR3 protein: CASSESQRDAGELFF. Here the CDR3 DNA reads TGTGCCAGCAGTGAATCTCAGCGGGACGCCGGGGAGCTGTTTTTT. The chain has TRBV25-1 and TRBJ2-2; TRBD2 matches 7 bases. CDR1 MGHDK and CDR2 SYGVNS come from the germline V gene. Trimming cost V 1 base and J 6 bases; bases outside gene matches: 5. There are 15 residues in the CDR3.

This chain uses TRBV19 with TRBJ1-1; unclear D gene. The CDR3 is 12 residues long. The ends were cut back, 4 bases at V and 4 bases at J, with 7 bases in the middle. CDR1 is LNHDA and CDR2 is SQIVND in the germline V gene (reference sequence). In nucleotides, the CDR3 is TGTGCCAGTAGTAAGTCAAGCACTGAAGCTTTCTTT. This encodes CASSKSSTEAFF. The full variable domain, its missing parts supplied by reference TRBV19 and TRBJ1-1, is DGGITQSPKYLFRKEGQNVTLSCEQNLNHDAMYWYRQDPGQGLRLIYYSQIVNDFQKGDIAEGYSVSREKKESFPLTVTSAQKNPTAFYLCASSKSSTEAFFGQGTRLTVV.

The rearrangement uses TRBV27 and TRBJ2-7; TRBD1 is a possible D gene (6 bases). This CDR3 spans 13 amino acids. The germline gives CDR1 MNHEY, CDR2 SMNVEV (reference sequence). V lost 7 bases and J lost 0, with 10 bases in between. CDR3 protein: CASMNRDSYEQYF. The CDR3 DNA sequence: TGTGCCAGCATGAACAGGGACTCCTACGAGCAGTACTTC.

This clone was detected ten times or more. The gene calls are TRBV9 and TRBJ2-3; maybe TRBD2 (5 bases). Trimming pared 0 bases from V and 2 bases from J, leaving 10 bases between. Per the germline V gene, CDR1 is SGDLS and CDR2 is YYNGEE. This CDR3 region has 15 residues. CDR3 in amino acids: CASSVVERHTDTQYF. The DNA for the CDR3 is TGTGCCAGCAGCGTAGTGGAGCGGCACACAGATACGCAGTATTTT.

The V call is TRBV6-6, the J call TRBJ1-1; D unresolved. Germline V gene data show CDR1 as MNHNY and CDR2 as SVGAGI (reference sequence). The CDR3 extends over 13 amino acids. Trimming took 2 bases from V and 3 from J, leaving 7 bases between them. The CDR3 region has the DNA TGTGCCAGCAGTTACCAGAGGGACACTGAAGCTTTCTTT. It specifies CASSYQRDTEAFF.

V gene TRBV2 combines with J gene TRBJ2-7; D perhaps matches TRBD1 (5 bases). Germline lookup yields CDR1 SNHLY and CDR2 FYNNEI. V was pared by 6 bases and J by 5 bases, with 20 bases between. CDR3 size: 15 residues. CDR3 loop: CASSRIFDSPNEQYF. CDR3 DNA sequence: TGTGCCAGCAGCCGAATATTTGACAGTCCCAACGAGCAGTACTTC.

This clone was recorded a few times. At one end, the junction sequence differs from germline, possibly due to a read error. The chain uses TRBV6-5 and TRBJ1-2; the match to TRBD1 covers 8 bases. The CDR3 consists of 11 residues. Germline V gene lookup returns CDR1 MNHEY and CDR2 SVGAGI. The CDR3 sequence: CASSYSGQAAF. CDR3 DNA: TGTGCCAGCAGTTACTCGGGACAGGCCGCCTTC.

The genes are TRBV7-9 and TRBJ2-7; tentative D call: TRBD1 (5 bases). CDR3 size: 15 residues. V was cut by 0 bases and J by 1 base, with 10 bases left in between. The germline V gene has CDR1 SEHNR and CDR2 FQNEAQ (reference sequence). This CDR3 reads CASSLALPGSYEQYF. CDR3 nucleotides: TGTGCCAGCAGCTTAGCGCTTCCAGGGTCCTACGAGCAGTACTTC.

This clone came up once. The same CDR3 is also encoded by other DNA sequences in this sample. This chain connects TRBV27 to TRBJ2-5, with no clear D. The V end was cut by 3 bases, the J end by 2 bases, with 7 bases between. Germline loops: CDR1 MNHEY, CDR2 SMNVEV (reference sequence). This CDR3 region has 13 residues. This CDR3 reads CASSFRQQETQYF. CDR3 DNA sequence: TGTGCCAGCAGTTTCAGGCAGCAAGAGACCCAGTACTTC.

This clone has more than one count but fewer than ten. The chain has TRBV6-6 and TRBJ2-3; D gene uncertain. Germline loops: CDR1 MNHNY, CDR2 SVGAGI (reference sequence). Trimming cost V 5 bases and J 8 bases, with 8 bases left between them. This CDR3 comprises 11 residues. The CDR3 DNA follows: TGTGCCAGCAGTGTGCAGTCTACGCAGTATTTT. Protein: CASSVQSTQYF.

V usage is TRBV5-1 and J usage is TRBJ2-3, with 10 bases identical to TRBD2. J was trimmed by 2 bases and V by 1 base; bases with no gene match: 7. In germline, CDR1 is SGHRS, CDR2 YFSETQ. The CDR3 has 17 residues. The DNA for the CDR3 is TGCGCCAGCAGCTTGATTGCTAGCGGGAGCCCCACAGATACGCAGTATTTT. Translation gives CASSLIASGSPTDTQYF.

This clone was seen just once. The V and J genes are TRBV18 and TRBJ1-5; 7 bases are shared with TRBD1. V gave up 2 bases and J gave up 0 bases; unmatched junction bases: 7. The CDR3 contains 17 residues. Germline CDR1 is KGHSH and CDR2 is LQKENI. CDR3 region: CASSPSRQGYSNQPQHF. In nucleotides, the CDR3 is TGTGCCAGCTCACCAAGCAGACAGGGTTATAGCAATCAGCCCCAGCATTTT.

V and J are TRBV2 and TRBJ2-1; D unresolved. Deletions cut 5 bases from V and 0 bases from J, with 8 bases between. This CDR3 spans 14 amino acids. Germline CDR1 is SNHLY and CDR2 is FYNNEI. The CDR3 DNA follows: TGTGCCAGCAGTTACCATAGCTCCTACAATGAGCAGTTCTTC. Encoded protein: CASSYHSSYNEQFF.

The CDR3 coding sequence is TGTGCCAGCTCACCAGGTAGCGGGAGGGTCGACGAGCAGTACTTC. Its translation is CASSPGSGRVDEQYF. The chain uses TRBV18 and TRBJ2-7, with 11 bases that match TRBD2. The CDR3 loop spans 15 amino acids. J gave up 5 bases and V 2 bases, and 5 bases lay outside the gene matches. Germline CDR1 and CDR2: KGHSH and LQKENI.

Regarding this clone: A far larger clone differs by one base, so this is likely a read error. This rearrangement joins TRBV28 to TRBJ1-4; D is unresolved. The CDR3 has 18 amino acids. With 2 bases removed from V and 0 bases from J, the gap between germline ends came to 16 bases. Germline CDR1 is MDHEN and CDR2 is SYDVKM. CDR3 loop: CASSLTASRGATNEKLFF. Here the CDR3 DNA reads TGTGCCAGCAGTTTAACAGCATCGCGGGGTGCAACTAATGAAAAACTGTTTTTT.

The chain has TRBV19 and TRBJ2-7; 8 nucleotides agree with TRBD2. CDR1 and CDR2 (germline): LNHDA, SQIVND (reference sequence). The CDR3 totals 15 residues. Unmatched junction bases numbered 11, after V lost 5 bases and J lost 5 bases. CDR3 in amino acids: CASSGRGLAPHEQYF. CDR3 sequence (DNA): TGTGCCAGTAGTGGCAGAGGACTAGCCCCACACGAGCAGTACTTC. Complete variable domain (other parts from reference TRBV19 and TRBJ2-7): DGGITQSPKYLFRKEGQNVTLSCEQNLNHDAMYWYRQDPGQGLRLIYYSQIVNDFQKGDIAEGYSVSREKKESFPLTVTSAQKNPTAFYLCASSGRGLAPHEQYFGPGTRLTVT.

This clone has a handful of counts. The chain carries TRBV11-2 and TRBJ1-3; 9 bases agree with TRBD1. The junction had 5 bases not matched to a gene; V was cut back by 7 bases and J by 4 bases. The CDR3 sequence is 14 residues long. The germline V gene has CDR1 SGHAT and CDR2 FQNNGV. This CDR3 reads CASTGDRAGNTIYF. Written as DNA, the CDR3 is TGTGCCAGCACGGGGGACAGGGCAGGAAACACCATATATTTT.

The CDR3 loop reads CASSLLGSETQYF. DNA of the CDR3: TGCGCCAGCAGCTTGCTTGGGTCTGAGACCCAGTACTTC. This chain joins TRBV5-1 and TRBJ2-5; D gene unclear. The germline gives CDR1 SGHRS, CDR2 YFSETQ. The CDR3 extends over 13 amino acids. Trimming stripped 1 base from V and 5 bases from J, with 9 bases between.

This sequence joins TRBV11-2 and TRBJ2-3; no reliable D call. CDR3 size: 13 residues. V was trimmed by 5 bases and J by 6 bases, leaving 12 bases between them. Germline values: CDR1 SGHAT, CDR2 FQNNGV. The CDR3 reads CASSPKYRDTQYF. The DNA for the CDR3 is TGTGCCAGCAGCCCTAAATACCGGGATACGCAGTATTTT.

The chain is built from TRBV10-3 and TRBJ2-3; D uncertain. The length of the CDR3 is 15 residues. V lost 3 bases, J lost 4 bases, and 14 bases lay in between. Germline CDR1 ENHRY, CDR2 SYGVKD. CDR3 amino acids: CAISERTKPPDTQYF. The CDR3 nucleotides are TGTGCCATCAGTGAAAGGACGAAGCCCCCAGATACGCAGTATTTT.

This rearrangement joins TRBV19 to TRBJ2-1, with unresolved D. The CDR3 is 15 residues long. Germline loops: CDR1 LNHDA, CDR2 SQIVND (reference sequence). V lost 4 bases and J 2 bases, leaving 12 bases between the germline ends. CDR3 DNA sequence: TGTGCCAGTAGTACCACCGGGTCAACCTACAATGAGCAGTTCTTC. It yields the protein CASSTTGSTYNEQFF.

J is TRBJ2-7 and V is TRBV11-2, with D perhaps TRBD2 (5 bases). The ends were cut back, 5 bases at V and 2 bases at J, with 13 bases in the middle. Germline V gene sequence: CDR1 SGHAT, CDR2 FQNNGV. The CDR3 covers 14 residues. The CDR3 coding sequence is TGTGCCAGCAGCCTTAGGGCGGGCACCTACGAGCAGTACTTC. It codes for CASSLRAGTYEQYF.

This clone was detected once. The chain combines TRBV6-6 with TRBJ1-1; TRBD1 matches at 9 bases. The J segment lost 7 bases and the V segment lost 6 bases, leaving 12 bases of the junction unmatched. The CDR3 is 15 residues long. CDR1 and CDR2 from the germline V gene are MNHNY and SVGAGI (reference sequence). This chain's CDR3 is CASSQPGQGGIEAFF. The CDR3 nucleotides are TGTGCCAGCAGCCAACCGGGACAGGGAGGAATTGAAGCTTTCTTT.

The V call is TRBV4-1, the J call TRBJ1-5, with D perhaps TRBD1 (6 bases). In germline, CDR1 is MGHRA, CDR2 YSYEKL. With 0 bases removed from V and 3 bases from J, the gap between germline ends came to 12 bases. The CDR3 sequence is 16 residues long. Here the CDR3 reads CASSQDAGVINQPQHF. The CDR3 DNA reads as TGCGCCAGCAGCCAAGATGCAGGGGTCATCAATCAGCCCCAGCATTTT.

The chain uses TRBV4-2 and TRBJ1-1; D is ambiguous. Trimming left V 1 base short and J 1 base short, with 10 bases between. The CDR3 contains 15 residues. Germline CDR1 reads LGHNA; CDR2 reads YNFKEQ. CDR3 DNA sequence: TGTGCCAGCAGCCAAGTGTACGGGGAGAACACTGAAGCTTTCTTT. Its translation: CASSQVYGENTEAFF.